This TCR beta chain was observed in a study of liver allograft versus peripheral blood T cells. The overall study: Recipients' peripheral blood T cell receptor repertoires were compared with those in transplanted livers. Whole-study results and caveats: Within liver allografts, T cell receptor repertoires were reportedly different from those in peripheral blood.

TCRdb reprocessed the reads via MiXCR and lists one record per CDR3 protein. The sample comprises about 8,600 distinct CDR3 sequences, around 17% of which are singletons, and 1.5% to 2% rests with the top ten. Concerning this clonotype: Its antigen is not known.

Germline values: CDR1 SGHTA, CDR2 FQGNSA. With 1 base clipped from V and 10 bases from J, the junction kept 21 bases outside the gene matches. CDR3 size: 19 residues. The V and J genes are TRBV7-2 and TRBJ2-1; 8 bases match TRBD2. The TCR comes from a human patient who had a liver transplant. Some T cells may be the graft donor's. CDR3 bases: TGTGCCAGCAGCTTAGATTTTTTCGGGCGGGGGGCCAAATCGGGGGAGCAGTTCTTC. Its protein product is CASSLDFFGRGAKSGEQFF.